A single sample gave rise to the 23 T cell receptor beta chains below, sequenced in a study of regulatory T cells in long-lasting Graves disease (dated by TCRdb to the early 2020s). The receptor library was made with multiplex PCR. Data came from an Illumina HiSeq 4000. iRepertoire HTBI primers and Arm-PCR amplification of CDR3 regions were used to construct TCR beta libraries. TCRdb trimmed the raw reads at Q25, called clones with MiXCR and kept productive beta chains. Rows are combined by CDR3 protein, so each entry shows the most common genes and DNA. This sample lists roughly 500,000 distinct CDR3 sequences; roughly 14% were detected once. In total, the top ten clones hold roughly a tenth of the sample. The time point label for this specimen denotes: newly diagnosed GD, antithyroid drugs for less than 3 months. For both TCR sequencing and RNA sequencing, RNA was extracted from PBMCs using TRIzol.

These data also formed part of another study, on T cells in Graves' hyperthyroidism and ophthalmopathy.

The material was peripheral blood mononuclear cells (PBMCs), obtained at new diagnosis, from a patient treated with antithyroid drugs. Receptor source: a man aged 25-45 years with Graves disease. Donor details come from another sample of the same person, matched by shared clones.

The chain employs TRBV28 and TRBJ1-1; D gene unclear. Trimming pared 5 bases from V and 3 bases from J, leaving 10 bases between. Germline V CDR1 and CDR2: MDHEN, SYDVKM. This CDR3 is built from 13 residues. CDR3 in amino acids: CASSETTHTEAFF. CDR3 bases: TGTGCCAGCAGTGAAACTACTCACACTGAAGCTTTCTTT.

The J gene is TRBJ1-5, the V gene TRBV19; 9 bases agree with TRBD1. V shed 7 bases, J shed 0 bases, and the junction held 10 bases outside the gene matches. The germline V gene encodes CDR1 LNHDA and CDR2 SQIVND (reference sequence). This CDR3 spans 17 amino acids. The CDR3 DNA is TGTGCCAGTACCAACGGACAGGGGACTTATAGCAATCAGCCCCAGCATTTT. Residues: CASTNGQGTYSNQPQHF. The whole variable domain, filled in from reference TRBV19 and TRBJ1-5, reads DGGITQSPKYLFRKEGQNVTLSCEQNLNHDAMYWYRQDPGQGLRLIYYSQIVNDFQKGDIAEGYSVSREKKESFPLTVTSAQKNPTAFYLCASTNGQGTYSNQPQHFGDGTRLSIL.

J is TRBJ1-2 and V is TRBV27; D not resolved. The germline V gene has CDR1 MNHEY and CDR2 SMNVEV (reference sequence). The CDR3 covers 14 residues. Trimming cost V 4 bases and J 7 bases, with 16 bases left between them. CDR3 nucleotide sequence: TGTGCCAGCAGTTCCGGGCCCGCTAGCTTTGGCTACACCTTC. It codes for CASSSGPASFGYTF.

Concerning this clonotype: A far larger clone is just one base off, so this is likely a read error. This chain connects TRBV6-5 to TRBJ1-1; D unclear. Germline CDR1 reads MNHEY; CDR2 reads SVGAGI. With 0 bases removed from V and 11 bases from J, the gap between germline ends came to 16 bases. This CDR3 has 14 residues. The CDR3 DNA follows: TGTGCCAGCAGTTACTCGAGTCAGCCAGCGAGTGCTTTCTTT. It codes for CASSYSSQPASAFF.

This clonotype was recorded at least ten times. The J gene is TRBJ2-7, the V gene TRBV19; TRBD2 matches 10 bases. V lost 4 bases and J lost 5; bases outside the gene matches: 14. The CDR3 is 17 amino acids. Germline V gene data show CDR1 as LNHDA and CDR2 as SQIVND (reference sequence). The CDR3 DNA reads as TGTGCCAGTAGTACAGGACTAGCGGCAGGCCAAGCCCACGAGCAGTACTTC. Amino acid sequence: CASSTGLAAGQAHEQYF.

In this sample, this clonotype turned up many times. This sequence joins TRBV20-1 and TRBJ2-3; D possibly corresponds to TRBD2 (5 bases). V lost 3 bases and J lost 3, with 16 bases in between. The CDR3 loop spans 15 amino acids. From germline, CDR1 is DFQATT and CDR2 SNEGSKA (reference sequence). Written as DNA, the CDR3 is TGCAGTGCTAGCCCCTACCGGGGAAAAACAGATACGCAGTATTTT. Its translation: CSASPYRGKTDTQYF.

This clonotype was found many times. The chain joins TRBV3-1 to TRBJ2-7; tentative D call: TRBD1 (6 bases). The CDR3 loop spans 13 amino acids. Germline CDR1 LGHDT, CDR2 YNNKEL (reference sequence). V shed 0 bases and J shed 7 bases, with 10 bases lying between them. The CDR3, as DNA: TGTGCCAGCAGCCAAGAGAGAGGGACAGAGCAGTACTTC. This gives the protein CASSQERGTEQYF.

This clonotype has at least ten counts. The V and J genes are TRBV12-3 or TRBV12-4 and TRBJ1-1; D gene uncertain. The ends were cut back, 3 bases at V and 11 bases at J, with 10 bases in the middle. The CDR3 sequence is 11 residues long. The DNA for the CDR3 is TGTGCCAGCAGTTTTTCAGAAGAGGCTTTCTTT. Amino acid sequence: CASSFSEEAFF.

The V gene is TRBV15, the J gene TRBJ2-1; D is uncertain. CDR1 LNHNV and CDR2 YYDKDF come from the germline V gene (reference sequence). The CDR3 runs to 12 residues. V lost 0 bases, J lost 9 bases, and 6 bases lay in between. The CDR3, as DNA: TGTGCCACCAGCAGAGAAGGCGGTGAGCAGTTCTTC. It translates to CATSREGGEQFF.

The V gene is TRBV15, the J gene TRBJ2-1; D is unresolved. CDR1 is LNHNV, CDR2 YYDKDF, per germline (reference sequence). V was cut by 5 bases and J by 9 bases, with 26 bases left in between. The CDR3 extends over 17 amino acids. In nucleotides, the CDR3 is TGTGCCACCAGCGGTTTTTCAGACCCAAACCCGTCAAGTGAGCAGTTCTTC. This sequence encodes CATSGFSDPNPSSEQFF.

The chain couples TRBV7-9 to TRBJ1-6; D is unresolved. Trimming left V 5 bases short and J 2 bases short, with 7 bases between. This CDR3 is built from 14 residues. Germline V lookup: CDR1 SEHNR, CDR2 FQNEAQ (reference sequence). The CDR3: CASSLGTYNSPLHF. The DNA for the CDR3 is TGTGCCAGCAGCCTCGGGACCTATAATTCACCCCTCCACTTT. Filled out from reference TRBV7-9 and TRBJ1-6, the complete variable domain reads DTGVSQNPRHKITKRGQNVTFRCDPISEHNRLYWYRQTLGQGPEFLTYFQNEAQLEKSRLLSDRFSAERPKGSFSTLEIQRTEQGDSAMYLCASSLGTYNSPLHFGNGTRLTVT.

There are many counts of this clonotype. The CDR3 spells CASSLGGPGLAGGEQFF. The CDR3 DNA reads TGTGCCAGCAGTTTAGGAGGTCCGGGACTAGCGGGAGGTGAGCAGTTCTTC. The chain joins TRBV12-3 or TRBV12-4 to TRBJ2-1, with TRBD2 matching over 15 bases. This CDR3 is 17 amino acids long. V lost 1 base and J lost 9; bases outside the gene matches: 7.

This chain uses TRBV24-1 with TRBJ2-2; D is undetermined. V lost 5 bases to trimming and J lost 6 bases, with 18 bases between them. Germline values: CDR1 KGHDR, CDR2 SFDVKD. The CDR3 runs to 16 residues. CDR3 DNA sequence: TGTGCCACCAGTGCCCCCCCAACCTCAGGTGCCGGGGAGCTGTTTTTT. It codes for CATSAPPTSGAGELFF.

The CDR3 here is CASSLTGTGHYEQYF. CDR3 DNA: TGTGCCAGCAGTTTGACCGGGACAGGGCACTACGAGCAGTACTTC. This chain uses TRBV2 with TRBJ2-7, with TRBD1 matching over 9 bases. The CDR3 runs to 15 residues. Germline V gives CDR1 SNHLY, CDR2 FYNNEI. After removal of 5 bases from V and 3 bases from J, the junction contained 8 bases not matched to a gene.

This clonotype occurred many times. The chain links TRBV27 to TRBJ2-7; TRBD2 agrees at 10 bases. Germline V gene sequence: CDR1 MNHEY, CDR2 SMNVEV (reference sequence). The CDR3 consists of 16 residues. The V segment lost 2 bases and the J segment 0 bases; nucleotides outside the gene matches: 4. The CDR3 nucleotides are TGTGCCAGCAGTTTAGGGCTAGCGGGAGCCTCCTACGAGCAGTACTTC. Protein: CASSLGLAGASYEQYF.

In its sample, this clonotype was seen a few times. This rearrangement joins TRBV27 to TRBJ2-7, with D perhaps given as TRBD1 or TRBD2 (5 bases each). Trimming pared 2 bases from V and 5 bases from J, leaving 13 bases between. This CDR3 has 14 amino acids. Looked up from germline, CDR1 is MNHEY and CDR2 is SMNVEV (reference sequence). The CDR3 coding sequence is TGTGCCAGCAGTTTAGCGAGGGGTCAGGACGAGCAGTACTTC. Residues: CASSLARGQDEQYF.

This chain connects TRBV5-1 to TRBJ2-7, with TRBD1 matching 8 bases. Germline values: CDR1 SGHRS, CDR2 YFSETQ. The CDR3 runs to 13 residues. V was clipped by 7 bases and J by 3 bases; unmatched bases: 6. DNA of the CDR3: TGCGCCAGCGCCCCGACAGGGGACTACGAGCAGTACTTC. It translates to CASAPTGDYEQYF.

This clonotype appeared many times. The chain employs TRBV12-3 or TRBV12-4 and TRBJ1-3, with TRBD1 as a possible D gene (6 bases). V lost 2 bases, J lost 3 bases, and 14 bases lay in between. The CDR3 is made up of 16 amino acids. CDR3: CASSLNGGASGNTIYF. CDR3 DNA sequence: TGTGCCAGCAGTTTAAACGGGGGGGCAAGTGGAAACACCATATATTTT.

This clonotype showed up many times. The rearrangement uses TRBV20-1 and TRBJ2-1, with 13 positions matching TRBD2. In germline, CDR1 is DFQATT, CDR2 SNEGSKA (reference sequence). Trimming cost V 6 bases and J 0 bases; bases outside gene matches: 2. This CDR3 is built from 15 residues. The CDR3 region has the DNA TGCAGTGCCCGGACTAGCGGGAGCTCCTACAATGAGCAGTTCTTC. Translated: CSARTSGSSYNEQFF.

This clonotype was seen ten or more times. The chain couples TRBV20-1 to TRBJ2-3; TRBD2 matches 8 bases. The V gene end was trimmed by 6 bases and the J gene end by 8 bases; junction bases not matched to a gene: 16. Germline V gene sequence: CDR1 DFQATT, CDR2 SNEGSKA (reference sequence). CDR3 length: 15 residues. The CDR3 here is CSAPLLTGGPLTQYF. The CDR3 nucleotides read TGCAGTGCCCCCCTCCTTACGGGAGGGCCTCTTACGCAGTATTTT.

The chain links TRBV12-3 or TRBV12-4 to TRBJ2-1; TRBD2 matches 8 bases. CDR3 length: 15 amino acids. V lost 2 bases, J lost 4 bases, and 4 bases stayed unmatched. CDR3 residues: CASSLTSGLYNEQFF. In nucleotides, the CDR3 is TGTGCCAGCAGTTTAACTAGCGGATTGTACAATGAGCAGTTCTTC.

The V and J genes are TRBV24-1 and TRBJ2-3; 14 bases fit TRBD2. V dropped 0 bases and J dropped 4; count of bases not matched to a gene: 11. The germline CDR1 and CDR2 sequences are KGHDR and SFDVKD. This CDR3 has 20 residues. The DNA for the CDR3 is TGTGCCACCAGTGATTTGGTGACTAGCGGGAGGGCCGGGGGAGCAGATACGCAGTATTTT. Its protein product is CATSDLVTSGRAGGADTQYF.

This clonotype was observed a handful of times. The rearrangement uses TRBV7-9 and TRBJ1-3, with TRBD1 matching 8 bases. Germline trimming cut 5 bases from V and 0 bases from J; bases unmatched to any gene: 9. The germline V gene encodes CDR1 SEHNR and CDR2 FQNEAQ (reference sequence). The CDR3 runs to 17 residues. The CDR3 loop is CASSLGQGVFSGNTIYF. CDR3 nucleotides: TGTGCCAGCAGCCTAGGACAGGGCGTCTTCTCTGGAAACACCATATATTTT.